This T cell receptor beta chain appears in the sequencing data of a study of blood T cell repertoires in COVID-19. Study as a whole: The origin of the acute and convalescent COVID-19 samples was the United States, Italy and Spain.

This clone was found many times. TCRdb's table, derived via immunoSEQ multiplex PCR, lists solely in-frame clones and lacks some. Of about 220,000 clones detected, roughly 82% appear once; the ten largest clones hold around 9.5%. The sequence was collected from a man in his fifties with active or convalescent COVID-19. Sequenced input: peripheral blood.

CDR3 amino acids: CASSPTGALYNEQFF. The CDR3 DNA is TGTGCCAGCAGCCCAACAGGGGCCCTCTACAATGAGCAGTTCTTC. The chain combines TRBV27 with TRBJ2-1; 7 nucleotides match TRBD1. The CDR3 sequence is 15 residues long. Germline loops: CDR1 MNHEY, CDR2 SMNVEV (reference sequence). The V segment lost 6 bases and the J segment 3 bases; nucleotides outside the gene matches: 8.